Following are 20 T cell receptor beta chains from one sample sequenced in a study of cytomegalovirus exposure and HLA in healthy donors. The PCR was carried out with 60 Vbeta primers and 13 Jbeta primers. Profiled with immunoSEQ multiplex PCR; TCRdb holds only in-frame clones, not every one. Of more than 85,000 clones listed, 69% are singletons. The sequenced sample was PBMCs. The source of these receptors is a female donor in good health and CMV-seronegative.

In its sample, this clone was seen a few times. The J gene is TRBJ2-7, the V gene TRBV5-4, with 7 bases that match TRBD2. J lost 4 bases, V lost 0 bases, and 7 bases had no gene match. The CDR3 covers 15 residues. Germline CDR1 and CDR2: SGHNT and YYREEE (reference sequence). The CDR3 is CASSLGASGPYEQYF. DNA for the CDR3: TGTGCCAGCAGCTTGGGAGCTAGCGGACCATACGAGCAGTACTTC.

The chain combines TRBV7-2 with TRBJ2-1, with D maybe TRBD2 (5 bases). The V and J ends lost 2 bases and 8 bases respectively, with 7 bases between them. Per germline, CDR1 SGHTA and CDR2 FQGNSA. The CDR3 spans 12 residues. This chain's CDR3 is CASSLLAHEQFF. The CDR3 DNA reads TGTGCCAGCAGCTTACTAGCCCATGAGCAGTTCTTC.

CDR3 DNA: TGCAGCGTTGAAGGGGGCCAATACAATGAGCAGTTCTTC. It yields the protein CSVEGGQYNEQFF. The rearrangement uses TRBV29-1 and TRBJ2-1, with D possibly TRBD1 on 5 matching bases. This CDR3 has 13 amino acids. Deletions cut 1 base from V and 4 bases from J, with 8 bases between. Germline CDR1 and CDR2: SQVTM and ANQGSEA.

The rearrangement joins TRBV6-5 to TRBJ2-3; 9 bases align to TRBD1. The J segment lost 2 bases and the V segment lost 9 bases, leaving 3 bases of the junction unmatched. The CDR3 spans 13 residues. CDR1 and CDR2 (germline): MNHEY, SVGAGI. The CDR3 region is CASGDRVTDTQYF. The CDR3 bases are TGTGCCAGTGGGGACAGGGTCACAGATACGCAGTATTTT.

The chain's CDR3 is CASSHGGINSGANVLTF. CDR3 in DNA: TGTGCCAGCAGCCACGGGGGGATTAACTCTGGGGCCAACGTCCTGACTTTC. The chain employs TRBV4-2 and TRBJ2-6, with 7 bases that match TRBD2. The CDR3 extends over 17 amino acids. V lost 3 bases and J lost 0; bases outside the gene matches: 5. In germline, CDR1 is LGHNA, CDR2 YNFKEQ.

The rearrangement uses TRBV2 and TRBJ1-1; D gene unclear. The germline V gene encodes CDR1 SNHLY and CDR2 FYNNEI. The CDR3 spans 11 residues. The CDR3 here is CAVHGGTEAFF. The CDR3 DNA sequence: TGTGCTGTGCACGGCGGCACTGAAGCTTTCTTT.

This chain uses TRBV7-2 with TRBJ2-4; 7 bases align to TRBD1. Germline V lookup: CDR1 SGHTA, CDR2 FQGNSA. There are 12 residues in the CDR3. The ends lost 3 bases at V and 8 bases at J; junction bases unmatched: 1. CDR3 loop: CASSFTGDIQYF. The CDR3 DNA follows: TGTGCCAGCAGCTTTACAGGGGACATTCAGTACTTC.

V usage is TRBV2 and J usage is TRBJ2-3; 13 positions agree with TRBD2. After removal of 8 bases from V and 1 base from J, the junction contained 18 bases not matched to a gene. CDR1 SNHLY and CDR2 FYNNEI come from the germline V gene. This CDR3 contains 20 residues. The CDR3, as DNA: TGTGCCAGCTTTAGGCGCCGTACTAGCGGGAGGGGTGGCGGCACAGATACGCAGTATTTT. It codes for CASFRRRTSGRGGGTDTQYF. Supplemented by reference TRBV2 and TRBJ2-3, the full variable domain reads EPEVTQTPSHQVTQMGQEVILRCVPISNHLYFYWYRQILGQKVEFLVSFYNNEISEKSEIFDDQFSVERPDGSNFTLKIRSTKLEDSAMYFCASFRRRTSGRGGGTDTQYFGPGTRLTVL.

This chain joins TRBV7-6 and TRBJ2-2; D is ambiguous. CDR3 length equals 13 residues. V was trimmed by 7 bases and J by 1 base, leaving 7 bases between them. Germline V gene lookup returns CDR1 SGHVS and CDR2 FNYEAQ. CDR3 protein: CASTSVNTGELFF. DNA for the CDR3: TGTGCCAGCACCTCAGTGAACACCGGGGAGCTGTTTTTT. Complete variable domain (other parts from reference TRBV7-6 and TRBJ2-2): GAGVSQSPRYKVTKRGQDVALRCDPISGHVSLYWYRQALGQGPEFLTYFNYEAQQDKSGLPNDRFSAERPEGSISTLTIQRTEQRDSAMYRCASTSVNTGELFFGEGSRLTVL.

The chain carries TRBV30 and TRBJ1-5; D uncertain. Germline lookup yields CDR1 GTSNPN and CDR2 SVGIG (reference sequence). The V end lost 5 bases, the J end lost 3 bases, and 17 bases lay between the germline ends. The CDR3 spans 15 residues. The CDR3 DNA reads TGTGCCTGGCATCGGTACAGTAAAACCAATCAGCCCCAGCATTTT. This sequence encodes CAWHRYSKTNQPQHF.

The V call is TRBV5-1, the J call TRBJ1-2; 8 bases match TRBD1. The junction had 11 bases not matched to a gene; V was cut back by 0 bases and J by 4 bases. Germline V gene lookup returns CDR1 SGHRS and CDR2 YFSETQ. This CDR3 region has 17 residues. The CDR3 region is CASSLVAGGAIGYGYTF. DNA for the CDR3: TGCGCCAGCAGCTTGGTAGCAGGGGGCGCGATCGGCTATGGCTACACCTTC.

The chain combines TRBV28 with TRBJ1-1; no firm D call. Trimming took off 6 bases at V and 5 bases at J, with 13 bases between the two ends. Germline V gene sequence: CDR1 MDHEN, CDR2 SYDVKM. This CDR3 region has 13 residues. DNA of the CDR3: TGTGCCAGCAGAGGCCCCGGGGAAACTGAAGCTTTCTTT. Translating gives CASRGPGETEAFF.

This clone is labeled as medium-sized (0.01 to 0.1%). The chain is built from TRBV11-3 and TRBJ2-1, with 11 bases that match TRBD2. The V gene end was trimmed by 5 bases and the J gene end by 6 bases; junction bases not matched to a gene: 9. Germline V gene lookup returns CDR1 SGHNT and CDR2 YENEEA. The CDR3 loop spans 16 amino acids. The DNA of the CDR3 is TGTGCCAGCAGCACCCATAGCGGGAGGGCCCGCAATGAGCAGTTCTTC. Amino acids: CASSTHSGRARNEQFF.

The chain links TRBV2 to TRBJ2-1, with unresolved D. V was pared by 5 bases and J by 0 bases, with 8 bases between. The CDR3 runs 14 residues. Germline values: CDR1 SNHLY, CDR2 FYNNEI. CDR3 protein: CASSTWSSYNEQFF. Written as DNA, the CDR3 is TGTGCCAGCAGTACGTGGAGCTCCTACAATGAGCAGTTCTTC. The whole variable domain, filled in from reference TRBV2 and TRBJ2-1, reads EPEVTQTPSHQVTQMGQEVILRCVPISNHLYFYWYRQILGQKVEFLVSFYNNEISEKSEIFDDQFSVERPDGSNFTLKIRSTKLEDSAMYFCASSTWSSYNEQFFGPGTRLTVL.

The rearrangement uses TRBV27 and TRBJ2-1, with unresolved D. Germline-derived CDR1 and CDR2 are MNHEY and SMNVEV (reference sequence). The CDR3 is 13 residues long. V lost 4 bases and J lost 3, with 7 bases in between. In DNA, the CDR3 is TGTGCCAGCAGTTGGAGCAACTACAATGAGCAGTTCTTC. Encoded protein: CASSWSNYNEQFF.

The chain joins TRBV13 to TRBJ2-7, with a possible D match to TRBD1 (5 bases). The CDR3 has 13 residues. The germline V gene has CDR1 PRHDT and CDR2 FYEKMQ (reference sequence). V lost 5 bases, J lost 6 bases, and 14 bases lay in between. Written as DNA, the CDR3 is TGTGCCAGCAGCCCCTCGGACATCTCCGAGCAGTACTTC. Amino acid sequence: CASSPSDISEQYF.

The rearrangement joins TRBV7-2 to TRBJ1-3; D perhaps matches TRBD1 (6 bases). The germline V and J ends were trimmed by 2 bases and 0 bases, with 11 bases remaining between them. Germline V lookup: CDR1 SGHTA, CDR2 FQGNSA. CDR3 length: 16 amino acids. The CDR3 protein is CASSLQGSGSGNTIYF. CDR3 nucleotide sequence: TGTGCCAGCAGCTTACAGGGGAGCGGCTCTGGAAACACCATATATTTT.

This chain uses TRBV10-2 with TRBJ2-1; 10 bases align to TRBD2. This CDR3 is 15 amino acids long. V was pared by 6 bases and J by 2 bases, with 4 bases of the junction left unmatched. CDR1 and CDR2 (germline): WSHSY, SAAADI. The CDR3 nucleotides are TGCGCCAGCAGGGGAGCGGGGGGGCCCTACAATGAGCAGTTCTTC. Translated, it gives CASRGAGGPYNEQFF.

The J gene is TRBJ2-2, the V gene TRBV4-2, with D perhaps matching TRBD2 (6 bases). The CDR3 has 15 residues. CDR1 and CDR2 (germline): LGHNA, YNFKEQ. V lost 0 bases and J 4 bases, leaving 9 bases between the germline ends. The CDR3 reads CASSQEDGSTGELFF. Here the CDR3 DNA reads TGTGCCAGCAGCCAAGAGGACGGGAGCACCGGGGAGCTGTTTTTT.

V and J are TRBV7-9 and TRBJ1-5, with D possibly matching TRBD1 (6 bases). Germline V gene sequence: CDR1 SEHNR, CDR2 FQNEAQ (reference sequence). Trimming pared 1 base from V and 0 bases from J, leaving 7 bases between. The CDR3 has 15 amino acids. CDR3 loop: CASSLGTDSNQPQHF. The DNA of the CDR3 is TGTGCCAGCAGCTTAGGGACAGATAGCAATCAGCCCCAGCATTTT.